The entry below describes one TCR beta chain. The sample is drawn from a study of monozygotic twins with inflammatory bowel disease. This CDR3 is built from 14 residues. The V gene's germline CDR1 is MNHNS and CDR2 SASEGT. Each CDR3 protein gets one entry in TCRdb, which reprocessed the 5' RACE reads and gives no DNA. The sample holds 40,000 to 45,000 distinct CDR3 sequences. The sample was blood. V usage is TRBV6-1 and J usage is TRBJ2-6. The sequence derives from a human donor with ulcerative colitis or Crohn's disease, or a healthy co-twin of an affected twin (not recorded which). CDR3 loop: CASSEAVEANVLTF.